This T cell receptor (beta chain) is drawn from a study of tumor-infiltrating lymphocytes in primary liver carcinoma. Background on the study: Patients of both sexes were 30 to 69 years old. Study outcomes and limitations: Compared with tumor region pairs, tumor-adjacent and tumor-blood pairs overlapped less.

TCR beta cDNA came from 400 to 500 ng total RNA, primed with a constant-region primer. Three-round nested multiplex PCR performed with slightly modified ARM-PCR produced the TCR beta libraries. The first two PCR rounds, roughly 10 cycles each, used TRBV1-TRBV30 forward primers and a C-beta reverse primer. TCRdb re-called the multiplex PCR reads with MiXCR, one entry per CDR3 protein. The data contain about 44,000 distinct CDR3 sequences, about 73% of them seen just once; the ten biggest clones take up roughly a quarter. This clonotype was found a few times. Antigen specificity is unknown. Without any cell sorting, roughly 20-32 mg of bulk tissue yielded co-extracted RNA and DNA. This CDR3 is built from 16 residues. Trimming stripped 1 base from V and 4 bases from J, with 14 bases between. Looked up from germline, CDR1 is SGHTA and CDR2 is FQGNSA.

V is TRBV7-2 and J is TRBJ2-1; D remains unclear. This sequence was found in a man aged 40-50 years with primary liver carcinoma and hepatitis B virus infection. Sequencing was done on a sample of liver tumor tissue from sampling region 3. The sample's subset: tumor region T3, left-lateral pole. The CDR3 DNA is TGTGCCAGCAGCTTAGTGGTCCAAATGGCGTACAATGAGCAGTTCTTC. It encodes CASSLVVQMAYNEQFF.